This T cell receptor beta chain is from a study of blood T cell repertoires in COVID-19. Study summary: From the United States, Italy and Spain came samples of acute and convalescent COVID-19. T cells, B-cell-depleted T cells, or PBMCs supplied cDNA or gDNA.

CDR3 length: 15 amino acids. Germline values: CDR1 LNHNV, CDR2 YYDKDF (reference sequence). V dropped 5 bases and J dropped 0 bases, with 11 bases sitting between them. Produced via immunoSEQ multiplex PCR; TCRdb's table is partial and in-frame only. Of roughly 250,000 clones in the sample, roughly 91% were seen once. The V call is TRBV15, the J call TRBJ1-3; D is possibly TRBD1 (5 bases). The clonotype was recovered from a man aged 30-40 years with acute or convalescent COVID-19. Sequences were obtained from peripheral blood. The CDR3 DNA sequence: TGTGCCACCAGCCCTAGGGGCTTCTCTGGAAACACCATATATTTT. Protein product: CATSPRGFSGNTIYF.